This TCR beta chain is drawn from a study of blood T cells in healthy people across ages. For the second PCR, which ran for about 6 to 11 cycles, a sample-barcoded 5' primer and a J-beta primer mix were used. TCRdb passed the 5' RACE reads through MiXCR, listing each CDR3 protein once. The repertoire holds over 1,200,000 distinct CDR3 sequences, approximately 60% seen once, with over 6.5% in the top ten. Germline values: CDR1 KGHSH, CDR2 LQKENI. This CDR3 has 16 amino acids. J gave up 5 bases and V 4 bases, and 9 bases lay outside the gene matches. Material: blood. The rearrangement joins TRBV18 to TRBJ1-2, with 11 bases matching TRBD1. The sequence was obtained from a man in his late teens or twenties in good health. The DNA for the CDR3 is TGTGCCAGCTCACTAGGACAGGGGGCAGAAGGATATGGCTACACCTTC. Amino acid sequence: CASSLGQGAEGYGYTF.